The 8 T cell receptor beta chains in this list originate from one sample, sequenced in a study of blood T cell repertoires in COVID-19. TCRdb's copy holds only in-frame clones and misses some; the assay was immunoSEQ multiplex PCR. The table has about 75,000 clones, 84% seen once. The source material was peripheral blood. These receptors were taken from a woman aged 45-65 years with acute or convalescent COVID-19.

The genes are TRBV28 and TRBJ2-2; 8 positions agree with TRBD1. CDR3 length equals 17 residues. The V gene's germline CDR1 is MDHEN and CDR2 SYDVKM. The J segment lost 2 bases and the V segment lost 6 bases, leaving 11 bases of the junction unmatched. CDR3 sequence: CASSQTETGANTGELFF. The CDR3 DNA sequence: TGTGCCAGCAGCCAAACCGAGACAGGGGCTAACACCGGGGAGCTGTTTTTT.

This chain joins TRBV7-2 and TRBJ2-1; 8 bases map to TRBD2. Trimming took 3 bases from V and 7 from J; bases not matched to a gene: 11. Germline CDR1 SGHTA, CDR2 FQGNSA. The CDR3 length is 16 residues. The CDR3 nucleotides are TGTGCCAGCAGCTTCGTCCCGGGAGGGGGAAGAAATGAGCAGTTCTTC. Translating it yields CASSFVPGGGRNEQFF.

This clone was picked up a small number of times. The gene calls are TRBV4-3 and TRBJ1-6, with a tentative D call TRBD1 (6 bases). The CDR3 runs 22 residues. Per the germline V gene, CDR1 is LGHNA and CDR2 is YSLEER. Trimming took off 0 bases at V and 4 bases at J, with 28 bases between the two ends. This chain's CDR3 is CASSQDLGGHPGTNLYNSPLHF. CDR3 bases: TGCGCCAGCAGCCAAGATCTAGGGGGACATCCGGGGACGAATTTGTATAATTCACCCCTCCACTTT.

This clone came up a few times. The chain has TRBV15 and TRBJ2-7; perhaps TRBD2 as D (5 bases). The CDR3 is 12 residues long. Germline CDR1 LNHNV, CDR2 YYDKDF (reference sequence). Trimming cost V 3 bases and J 7 bases, with 10 bases left between them. CDR3 residues: CATSRDWQEQYF. DNA of the CDR3: TGTGCCACCAGCAGGGACTGGCAGGAGCAGTACTTC.

This chain joins TRBV14 and TRBJ1-5; possible D gene TRBD1, 6 bases. Germline CDR1 SGHDN, CDR2 FVKESK. This CDR3 has 14 residues. The germline V and J ends were trimmed by 3 bases and 3 bases, with 9 bases remaining between them. CDR3 residues: CASSQNRDNQPQHF. CDR3 DNA sequence: TGTGCCAGCAGCCAGAACAGGGACAATCAGCCCCAGCATTTT.

The gene calls are TRBV6-5 and TRBJ1-6, with D hard to call. The CDR3 is made up of 13 amino acids. Germline CDR1 is MNHEY and CDR2 is SVGAGI. V lost 5 bases to trimming and J lost 3 bases, with 5 bases between them. CDR3 DNA sequence: TGTGCCAGCAGTCCCTACTATAATTCACCCCTCCACTTT. It yields the protein CASSPYYNSPLHF.

The table lists this clone with a count of one. The chain recombines TRBV7-9 with TRBJ2-7; perhaps TRBD2 as D (5 bases). The CDR3 spans 17 residues. V lost 4 bases, J lost 3 bases, and 22 bases lay in between. Germline CDR1 and CDR2: SEHNR and FQNEAQ (reference sequence). The CDR3 reads CASSSSHRFRTFYEQYF. Here the CDR3 DNA reads TGTGCCAGCAGCTCGTCCCACAGATTCCGGACTTTCTACGAGCAGTACTTC.

This chain links TRBV6-5 with TRBJ1-2, with D perhaps TRBD1 (5 bases). This CDR3 spans 14 amino acids. Germline values: CDR1 MNHEY, CDR2 SVGAGI. Trimming took 3 bases from V and 4 from J, leaving 12 bases between them. The CDR3 loop is CASSYGGVPYGYTF. CDR3 coding DNA: TGTGCCAGCAGTTATGGGGGGGTGCCCTATGGCTACACCTTC.